The rows below give T cell receptor beta chains drawn from one sample of a study of blood T cell repertoires in COVID-19. Generated by immunoSEQ multiplex PCR, the TCRdb table keeps only in-frame clones and is missing some. The sample consists of approximately 100,000 clones, around 92% of them appearing once. What was sequenced was peripheral blood. These receptors were obtained from a woman aged 55-70 years with acute or convalescent COVID-19. The CDR3 runs from the conserved cysteine through the conserved F or W. Each record gives: D gene, J gene, clone size, V gene, CDR3 protein, CDR3 DNA. A D gene is named only where the DNA matches it firmly. Clone size, where shown, is once, few, many, or a class for clones that have expanded.

TRBD1 TRBJ1-6 - TRBV28 CASSLMGQGLRNSPLHF TGTGCCAGCAGTTTGATGGGACAGGGACTCCGTAATTCACCCCTCCACTTT
- TRBJ1-6 - TRBV6-5 CATSSYNSPLHF TGTGCTACGAGCTCCTATAATTCACCCCTCCACTTT
TRBD2 TRBJ2-2 - TRBV19 CASMVTTSWRTGELFF TGTGCCAGTATGGTGACGACTAGCTGGAGGACCGGGGAGCTGTTTTTT
TRBD2 TRBJ2-3 - TRBV6-2/TRBV6-3 CASSYRGGAAGWTDTQYF TGTGCCAGCAGTTACCGGGGGGGGGCAGCGGGTTGGACAGATACGCAGTATTTT
TRBD1 TRBJ1-1 - TRBV11-3 CASSSNPGQTSYTEAFF TGTGCCAGCAGCTCAAATCCGGGACAGACTTCCTACACTGAAGCTTTCTTT
TRBD1 TRBJ1-2 - TRBV5-1 CASSLGGQGLYGYTF TGCGCCAGCAGCTTGGGGGGACAGGGGCTCTATGGCTACACCTTC
TRBD2 TRBJ2-3 once TRBV19 CASSIRRTGLAGVLDTQYF TGTGCCAGTAGTATACGTCGCACGGGACTAGCGGGAGTTTTAGATACGCAGTATTTT
- TRBJ1-2 - TRBV11-2 CASSPGVGVRWGYTF TGTGCCAGCAGCCCCGGAGTAGGGGTCCGGTGGGGCTACACCTTC
- TRBJ1-1 few TRBV7-5 CARSHPRTAYTEAFF TGTGCCAGAAGCCACCCTCGGACAGCCTACACTGAAGCTTTCTTT
- TRBJ1-1 - TRBV5-1 CASSPGGLSGGTEAFF TGCGCCAGCAGCCCCGGGGGGCTGTCGGGTGGCACTGAAGCTTTCTTT
TRBD1 TRBJ1-2 - TRBV2 CASGETGTVYGYTF TGTGCCAGCGGGGAGACTGGGACAGTCTATGGCTACACCTTC
TRBD2 TRBJ2-1 - TRBV5-5 CASRITSGVINEQFF TGTGCCAGCAGAATTACTAGCGGGGTAATCAATGAGCAGTTCTTC
TRBD2 TRBJ2-3 - TRBV3-1/TRBV3-2 CASSQDSGRATDTQYF TGTGCCAGCAGCCAAGATAGCGGGAGGGCCACAGATACGCAGTATTTT